A selection of T cell receptor beta chains follows, all from one sample in a study of PD-1 blockade in classical Hodgkin lymphoma. Using immunoSEQ multiplex PCR, the repertoire was profiled, and TCRdb retains in-frame clones only, with some absent. Counted here are more than 85,000 clones, 80% to 95% occurring once; the ten biggest clones make up 2.6%. The input for sequencing was peripheral blood mononuclear cells (PBMCs), taken before the second cycle of nivolumab. All receptors come from a human donor with classical Hodgkin lymphoma. CDR3s include the opening cysteine and the closing phenylalanine or tryptophan. The D gene is left open where the match is weak. A clone size is listed for some rows: how often the clone was seen (once, few, many), or a class if it is expanded.

d_call: .
v_call: TRBV7-9
clone_size: .
j_call: TRBJ2-5
cdr3_aa: CASSFAPARETQYF
cdr3_nt: TGTGCCAGCAGCTTTGCCCCCGCCCGGGAGACCCAGTACTTC

d_call: .
v_call: TRBV19
clone_size: .
j_call: TRBJ1-1
cdr3_aa: CASREAGPHTEAFF
cdr3_nt: TGTGCCAGTAGGGAGGCGGGTCCCCACACTGAAGCTTTCTTT

d_call: TRBD2
v_call: TRBV9
clone_size: .
j_call: TRBJ2-7
cdr3_aa: CASSVGAGGGQYF
cdr3_nt: TGTGCCAGCAGCGTAGGTGCGGGGGGCGGGCAGTACTTC

d_call: TRBD1
v_call: TRBV9
clone_size: .
j_call: TRBJ2-2
cdr3_aa: CASSVATWDRGLGNTGELFF
cdr3_nt: TGTGCCAGCAGCGTAGCTACGTGGGACAGGGGGTTAGGAAACACCGGGGAGCTGTTTTTT

d_call: .
v_call: TRBV6-5
clone_size: .
j_call: TRBJ2-7
cdr3_aa: CASSYGILGEQYF
cdr3_nt: TGTGCCAGCAGTTACGGAATTTTAGGCGAGCAGTACTTC

d_call: .
v_call: TRBV10-3
clone_size: once
j_call: TRBJ2-7
cdr3_aa: CAASAGLGRSEQYF
cdr3_nt: TGTGCCGCCTCGGCGGGACTGGGACGTTCCGAGCAGTACTTC

d_call: .
v_call: TRBV10-2
clone_size: .
j_call: TRBJ2-5
cdr3_aa: CASRDLPETQYF
cdr3_nt: TGCGCCAGCAGGGACCTCCCGGAGACCCAGTACTTC

d_call: TRBD1
v_call: TRBV30
clone_size: .
j_call: TRBJ2-7
cdr3_aa: CAWSLQGRSYEQYF
cdr3_nt: TGTGCCTGGAGTCTACAGGGGAGAAGCTACGAGCAGTACTTC

d_call: TRBD1
v_call: TRBV30
clone_size: .
j_call: TRBJ1-5
cdr3_aa: CAWSVGGQGEFQPQHF
cdr3_nt: TGTGCCTGGAGTGTAGGGGGACAGGGGGAATTTCAGCCCCAGCATTTT

d_call: TRBD1
v_call: TRBV28
clone_size: .
j_call: TRBJ1-1
cdr3_aa: CASSTGVAEAFF
cdr3_nt: TGTGCCAGTAGTACAGGGGTGGCTGAAGCTTTCTTT

d_call: .
v_call: TRBV5-1
clone_size: once
j_call: TRBJ2-7
cdr3_aa: CASSLAGGNEQYF
cdr3_nt: TGCGCCAGCAGCTTGGCGGGGGGCAACGAGCAGTACTTC

d_call: TRBD1
v_call: TRBV2
clone_size: once
j_call: TRBJ2-5
cdr3_aa: CASTWRLLRTGRETQYF
cdr3_nt: TGTGCCAGCACCTGGAGATTATTACGGACAGGTCGGGAGACCCAGTACTTC